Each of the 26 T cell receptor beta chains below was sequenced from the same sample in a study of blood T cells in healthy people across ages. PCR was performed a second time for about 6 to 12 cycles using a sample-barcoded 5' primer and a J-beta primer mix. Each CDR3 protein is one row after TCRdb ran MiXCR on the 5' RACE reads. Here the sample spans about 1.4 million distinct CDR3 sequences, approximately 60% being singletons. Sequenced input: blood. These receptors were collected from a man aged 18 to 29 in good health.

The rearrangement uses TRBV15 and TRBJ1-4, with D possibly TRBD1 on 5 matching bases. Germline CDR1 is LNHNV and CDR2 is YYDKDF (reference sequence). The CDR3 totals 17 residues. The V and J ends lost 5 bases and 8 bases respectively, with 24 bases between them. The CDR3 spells CATSPPLQAYSAEKLFF. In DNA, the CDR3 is TGTGCCACCAGCCCTCCCTTACAGGCTTACTCAGCCGAAAAACTGTTTTTT. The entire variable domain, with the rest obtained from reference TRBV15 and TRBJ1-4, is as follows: DAMVIQNPRYQVTQFGKPVTLSCSQTLNHNVMYWYQQKSSQAPKLLFHYYDKDFNNEADTPDNFQSRRPNTSFCFLDIRSPGLGDTAMYLCATSPPLQAYSAEKLFFGSGTQLSVL.

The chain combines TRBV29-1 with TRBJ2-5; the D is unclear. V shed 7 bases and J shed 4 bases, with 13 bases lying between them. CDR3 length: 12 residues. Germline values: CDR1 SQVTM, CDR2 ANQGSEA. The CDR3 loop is CSGNALGETQYF. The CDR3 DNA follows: TGCAGCGGCAACGCGCTAGGAGAGACCCAGTACTTC. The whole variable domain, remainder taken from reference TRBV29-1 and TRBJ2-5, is SAVISQKPSRDICQRGTSLTIQCQVDSQVTMMFWYRQQPGQSLTLIATANQGSEATYESGFVIDKFPISRPNLTFSTLTVSNMSPEDSSIYLCSGNALGETQYFGPGTRLLVL.

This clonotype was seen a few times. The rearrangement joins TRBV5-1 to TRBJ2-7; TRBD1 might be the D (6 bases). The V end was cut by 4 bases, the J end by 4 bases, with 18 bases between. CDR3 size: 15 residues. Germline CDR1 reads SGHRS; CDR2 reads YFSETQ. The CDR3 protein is CASSGTGTPVYEQYF. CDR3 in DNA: TGCGCCAGCAGCGGAACCGGGACACCCGTTTACGAGCAGTACTTC. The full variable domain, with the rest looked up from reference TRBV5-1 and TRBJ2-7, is KAGVTQTPRYLIKTRGQQVTLSCSPISGHRSVSWYQQTPGQGLQFLFEYFSETQRNKGNFPGRFSGRQFSNSRSEMNVSTLELGDSALYLCASSGTGTPVYEQYFGPGTRLTVT.

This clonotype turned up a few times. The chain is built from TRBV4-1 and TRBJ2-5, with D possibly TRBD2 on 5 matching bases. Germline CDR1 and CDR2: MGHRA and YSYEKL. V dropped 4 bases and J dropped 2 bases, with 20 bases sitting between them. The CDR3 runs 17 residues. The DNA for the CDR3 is TGCGCCAGCAGCCTAGCAGTACGGGGAGAAGGTCAAGAGACCCAGTACTTC. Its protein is CASSLAVRGEGQETQYF.

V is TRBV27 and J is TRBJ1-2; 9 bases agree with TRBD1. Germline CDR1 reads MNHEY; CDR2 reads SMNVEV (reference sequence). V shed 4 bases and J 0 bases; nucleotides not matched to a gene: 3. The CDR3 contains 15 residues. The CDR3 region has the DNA TGTGCCAGCAGTTGGGGGACAGGGACTAACTATGGCTACACCTTC. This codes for CASSWGTGTNYGYTF.

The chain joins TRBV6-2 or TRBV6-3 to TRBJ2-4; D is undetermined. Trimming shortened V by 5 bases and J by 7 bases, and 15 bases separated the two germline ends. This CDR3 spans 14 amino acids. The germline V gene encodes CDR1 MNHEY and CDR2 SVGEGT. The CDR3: CASSTVKHWNIQYF. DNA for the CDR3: TGTGCCAGCAGTACAGTAAAGCATTGGAACATTCAGTACTTC.

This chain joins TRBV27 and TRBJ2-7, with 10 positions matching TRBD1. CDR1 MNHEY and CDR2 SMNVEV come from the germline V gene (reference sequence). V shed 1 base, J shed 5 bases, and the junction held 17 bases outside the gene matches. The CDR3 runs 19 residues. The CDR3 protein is CASSLLSWGTGVIGNEQYF. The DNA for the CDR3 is TGTGCCAGCAGTTTATTAAGCTGGGGGACAGGGGTTATCGGGAACGAGCAGTACTTC.

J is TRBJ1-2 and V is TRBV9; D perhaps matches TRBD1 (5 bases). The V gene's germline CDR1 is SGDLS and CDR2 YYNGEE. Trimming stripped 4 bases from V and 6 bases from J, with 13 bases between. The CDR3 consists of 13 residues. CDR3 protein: CASSFHQTDGYTF. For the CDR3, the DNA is TGTGCCAGCAGCTTCCACCAGACAGATGGCTACACCTTC.

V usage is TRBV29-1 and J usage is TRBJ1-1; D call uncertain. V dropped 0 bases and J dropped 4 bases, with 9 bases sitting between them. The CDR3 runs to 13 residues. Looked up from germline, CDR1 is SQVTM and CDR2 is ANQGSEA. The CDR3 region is CSVEDMALTEAFF. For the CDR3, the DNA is TGCAGCGTTGAAGATATGGCACTCACTGAAGCTTTCTTT.

The CDR3 DNA is TGTGCCAGCAGCCAACCGGGACTAGCGGGGTACCAAACGCAGTATTTT. It is translated as CASSQPGLAGYQTQYF. The chain uses TRBV3-1 and TRBJ2-3; 13 nucleotides line up with TRBD2. J was trimmed by 9 bases and V by 2 bases; bases with no gene match: 8. CDR1 and CDR2 (germline): LGHDT, YNNKEL (reference sequence). This CDR3 is built from 16 residues.

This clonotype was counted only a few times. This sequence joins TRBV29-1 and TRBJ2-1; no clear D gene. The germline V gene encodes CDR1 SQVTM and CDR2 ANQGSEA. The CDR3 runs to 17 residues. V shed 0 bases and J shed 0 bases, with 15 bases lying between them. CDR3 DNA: TGCAGCGTTGAAGATCCTAGGTTTTATAGCTCCTACAATGAGCAGTTCTTC. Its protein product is CSVEDPRFYSSYNEQFF.

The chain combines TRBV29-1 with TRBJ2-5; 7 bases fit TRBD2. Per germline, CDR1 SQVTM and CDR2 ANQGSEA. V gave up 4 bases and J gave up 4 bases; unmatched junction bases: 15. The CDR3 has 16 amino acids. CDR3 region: CSVGGSERELGETQYF. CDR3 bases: TGCAGCGTTGGGGGTTCGGAGCGGGAATTGGGAGAGACCCAGTACTTC.

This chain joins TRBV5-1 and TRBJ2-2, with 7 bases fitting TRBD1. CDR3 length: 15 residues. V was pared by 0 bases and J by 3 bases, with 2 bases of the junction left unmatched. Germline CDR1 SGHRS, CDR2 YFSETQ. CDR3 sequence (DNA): TGCGCCAGCAGCTTGGGGGGACAGCACACCGGGGAGCTGTTTTTT. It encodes CASSLGGQHTGELFF.

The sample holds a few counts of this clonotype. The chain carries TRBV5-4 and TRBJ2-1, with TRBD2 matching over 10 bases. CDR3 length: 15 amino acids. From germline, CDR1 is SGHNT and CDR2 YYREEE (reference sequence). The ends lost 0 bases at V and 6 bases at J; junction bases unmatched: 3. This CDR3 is CASSLALAGVNEQFF. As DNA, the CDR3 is TGTGCCAGCAGCTTGGCTCTAGCGGGGGTCAATGAGCAGTTCTTC.

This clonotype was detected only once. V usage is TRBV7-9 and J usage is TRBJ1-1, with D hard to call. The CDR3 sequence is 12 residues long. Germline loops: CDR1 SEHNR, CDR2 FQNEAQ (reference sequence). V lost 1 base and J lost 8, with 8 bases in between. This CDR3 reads CASSLGSREAFF. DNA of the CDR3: TGTGCCAGCAGCTTAGGGTCCAGGGAAGCTTTCTTT. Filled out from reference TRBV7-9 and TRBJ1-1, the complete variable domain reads DTGVSQNPRHKITKRGQNVTFRCDPISEHNRLYWYRQTLGQGPEFLTYFQNEAQLEKSRLLSDRFSAERPKGSFSTLEIQRTEQGDSAMYLCASSLGSREAFFGQGTRLTVV.

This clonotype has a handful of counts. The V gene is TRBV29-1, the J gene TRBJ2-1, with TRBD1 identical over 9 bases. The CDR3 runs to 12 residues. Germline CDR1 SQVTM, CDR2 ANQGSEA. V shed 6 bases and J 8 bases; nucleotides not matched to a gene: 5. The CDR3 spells CSVQRTGDEQFF. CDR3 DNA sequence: TGCAGCGTCCAACGGACAGGGGATGAGCAGTTCTTC.

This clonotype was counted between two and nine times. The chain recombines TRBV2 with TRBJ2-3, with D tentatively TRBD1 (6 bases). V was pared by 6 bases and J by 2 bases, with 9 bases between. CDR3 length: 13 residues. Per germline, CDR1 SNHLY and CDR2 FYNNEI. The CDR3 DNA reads TGTGCCAGCAGGACAGGAGTCACAGATACGCAGTATTTT. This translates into CASRTGVTDTQYF.

The CDR3 loop is CSVRGESYEQYF. CDR3 nucleotide sequence: TGCAGCGTGCGTGGGGAATCCTACGAGCAGTACTTC. This chain connects TRBV29-1 to TRBJ2-7, with no clear D. CDR1 and CDR2 (germline): SQVTM, ANQGSEA. The CDR3 totals 12 residues. The ends were cut back, 6 bases at V and 1 base at J, with 10 bases in the middle.

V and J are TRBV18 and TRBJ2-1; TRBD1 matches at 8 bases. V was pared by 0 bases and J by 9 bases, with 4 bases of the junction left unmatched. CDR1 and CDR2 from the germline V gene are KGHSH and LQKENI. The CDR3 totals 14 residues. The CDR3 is CASSPPTTGAEQFF. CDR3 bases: TGTGCCAGCTCACCACCCACGACAGGGGCTGAGCAGTTCTTC.

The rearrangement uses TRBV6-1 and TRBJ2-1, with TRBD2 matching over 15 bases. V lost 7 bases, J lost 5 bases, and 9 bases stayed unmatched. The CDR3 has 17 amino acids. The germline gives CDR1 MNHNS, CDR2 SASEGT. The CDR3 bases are TGTGCCAGCACAGATGGGACTAGCGGGGGGCGGGACAATGAGCAGTTCTTC. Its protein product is CASTDGTSGGRDNEQFF.

CDR3 DNA sequence: TGTGCCACCAAAGACACCTACACAGATACGCAGTATTTT. It specifies CATKDTYTDTQYF. The chain uses TRBV24-1 and TRBJ2-3; no clear D. Germline-derived CDR1 and CDR2 are KGHDR and SFDVKD. With 8 bases removed from V and 2 bases from J, the gap between germline ends came to 10 bases. The CDR3 has 13 residues.

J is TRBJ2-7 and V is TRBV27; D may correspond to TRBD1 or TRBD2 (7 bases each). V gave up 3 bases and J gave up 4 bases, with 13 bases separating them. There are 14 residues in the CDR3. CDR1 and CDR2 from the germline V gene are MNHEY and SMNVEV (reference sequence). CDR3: CASSFQGEGYEQYF. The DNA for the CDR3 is TGTGCCAGCAGTTTCCAGGGGGAGGGGTACGAGCAGTACTTC.

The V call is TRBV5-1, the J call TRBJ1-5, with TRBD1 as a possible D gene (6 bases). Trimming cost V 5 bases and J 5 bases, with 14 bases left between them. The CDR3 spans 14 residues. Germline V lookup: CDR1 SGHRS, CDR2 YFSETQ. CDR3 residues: CASSFTAGDQPQHF. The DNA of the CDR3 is TGCGCCAGCAGTTTTACCGCAGGGGATCAGCCCCAGCATTTT.

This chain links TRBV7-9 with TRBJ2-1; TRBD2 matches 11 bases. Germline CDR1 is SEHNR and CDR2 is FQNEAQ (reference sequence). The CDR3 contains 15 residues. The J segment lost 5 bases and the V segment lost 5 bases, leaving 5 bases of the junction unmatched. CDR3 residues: CASSLLAGVDNEQFF. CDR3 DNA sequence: TGTGCCAGCAGCCTACTAGCGGGAGTGGACAATGAGCAGTTCTTC.

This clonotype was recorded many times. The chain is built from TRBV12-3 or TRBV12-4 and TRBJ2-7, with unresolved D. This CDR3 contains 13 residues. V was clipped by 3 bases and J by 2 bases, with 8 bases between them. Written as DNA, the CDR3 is TGTGCCAGCAGTTTCGGTACTACCTACGAGCAGTACTTC. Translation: CASSFGTTYEQYF.

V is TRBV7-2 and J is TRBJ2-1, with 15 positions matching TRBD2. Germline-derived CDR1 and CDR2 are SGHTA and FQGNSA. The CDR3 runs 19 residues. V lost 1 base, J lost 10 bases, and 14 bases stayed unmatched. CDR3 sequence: CASSLGVGLAGGPMGEQFF. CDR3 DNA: TGTGCCAGCAGCTTAGGGGTAGGACTAGCGGGAGGGCCGATGGGAGAGCAGTTCTTC.